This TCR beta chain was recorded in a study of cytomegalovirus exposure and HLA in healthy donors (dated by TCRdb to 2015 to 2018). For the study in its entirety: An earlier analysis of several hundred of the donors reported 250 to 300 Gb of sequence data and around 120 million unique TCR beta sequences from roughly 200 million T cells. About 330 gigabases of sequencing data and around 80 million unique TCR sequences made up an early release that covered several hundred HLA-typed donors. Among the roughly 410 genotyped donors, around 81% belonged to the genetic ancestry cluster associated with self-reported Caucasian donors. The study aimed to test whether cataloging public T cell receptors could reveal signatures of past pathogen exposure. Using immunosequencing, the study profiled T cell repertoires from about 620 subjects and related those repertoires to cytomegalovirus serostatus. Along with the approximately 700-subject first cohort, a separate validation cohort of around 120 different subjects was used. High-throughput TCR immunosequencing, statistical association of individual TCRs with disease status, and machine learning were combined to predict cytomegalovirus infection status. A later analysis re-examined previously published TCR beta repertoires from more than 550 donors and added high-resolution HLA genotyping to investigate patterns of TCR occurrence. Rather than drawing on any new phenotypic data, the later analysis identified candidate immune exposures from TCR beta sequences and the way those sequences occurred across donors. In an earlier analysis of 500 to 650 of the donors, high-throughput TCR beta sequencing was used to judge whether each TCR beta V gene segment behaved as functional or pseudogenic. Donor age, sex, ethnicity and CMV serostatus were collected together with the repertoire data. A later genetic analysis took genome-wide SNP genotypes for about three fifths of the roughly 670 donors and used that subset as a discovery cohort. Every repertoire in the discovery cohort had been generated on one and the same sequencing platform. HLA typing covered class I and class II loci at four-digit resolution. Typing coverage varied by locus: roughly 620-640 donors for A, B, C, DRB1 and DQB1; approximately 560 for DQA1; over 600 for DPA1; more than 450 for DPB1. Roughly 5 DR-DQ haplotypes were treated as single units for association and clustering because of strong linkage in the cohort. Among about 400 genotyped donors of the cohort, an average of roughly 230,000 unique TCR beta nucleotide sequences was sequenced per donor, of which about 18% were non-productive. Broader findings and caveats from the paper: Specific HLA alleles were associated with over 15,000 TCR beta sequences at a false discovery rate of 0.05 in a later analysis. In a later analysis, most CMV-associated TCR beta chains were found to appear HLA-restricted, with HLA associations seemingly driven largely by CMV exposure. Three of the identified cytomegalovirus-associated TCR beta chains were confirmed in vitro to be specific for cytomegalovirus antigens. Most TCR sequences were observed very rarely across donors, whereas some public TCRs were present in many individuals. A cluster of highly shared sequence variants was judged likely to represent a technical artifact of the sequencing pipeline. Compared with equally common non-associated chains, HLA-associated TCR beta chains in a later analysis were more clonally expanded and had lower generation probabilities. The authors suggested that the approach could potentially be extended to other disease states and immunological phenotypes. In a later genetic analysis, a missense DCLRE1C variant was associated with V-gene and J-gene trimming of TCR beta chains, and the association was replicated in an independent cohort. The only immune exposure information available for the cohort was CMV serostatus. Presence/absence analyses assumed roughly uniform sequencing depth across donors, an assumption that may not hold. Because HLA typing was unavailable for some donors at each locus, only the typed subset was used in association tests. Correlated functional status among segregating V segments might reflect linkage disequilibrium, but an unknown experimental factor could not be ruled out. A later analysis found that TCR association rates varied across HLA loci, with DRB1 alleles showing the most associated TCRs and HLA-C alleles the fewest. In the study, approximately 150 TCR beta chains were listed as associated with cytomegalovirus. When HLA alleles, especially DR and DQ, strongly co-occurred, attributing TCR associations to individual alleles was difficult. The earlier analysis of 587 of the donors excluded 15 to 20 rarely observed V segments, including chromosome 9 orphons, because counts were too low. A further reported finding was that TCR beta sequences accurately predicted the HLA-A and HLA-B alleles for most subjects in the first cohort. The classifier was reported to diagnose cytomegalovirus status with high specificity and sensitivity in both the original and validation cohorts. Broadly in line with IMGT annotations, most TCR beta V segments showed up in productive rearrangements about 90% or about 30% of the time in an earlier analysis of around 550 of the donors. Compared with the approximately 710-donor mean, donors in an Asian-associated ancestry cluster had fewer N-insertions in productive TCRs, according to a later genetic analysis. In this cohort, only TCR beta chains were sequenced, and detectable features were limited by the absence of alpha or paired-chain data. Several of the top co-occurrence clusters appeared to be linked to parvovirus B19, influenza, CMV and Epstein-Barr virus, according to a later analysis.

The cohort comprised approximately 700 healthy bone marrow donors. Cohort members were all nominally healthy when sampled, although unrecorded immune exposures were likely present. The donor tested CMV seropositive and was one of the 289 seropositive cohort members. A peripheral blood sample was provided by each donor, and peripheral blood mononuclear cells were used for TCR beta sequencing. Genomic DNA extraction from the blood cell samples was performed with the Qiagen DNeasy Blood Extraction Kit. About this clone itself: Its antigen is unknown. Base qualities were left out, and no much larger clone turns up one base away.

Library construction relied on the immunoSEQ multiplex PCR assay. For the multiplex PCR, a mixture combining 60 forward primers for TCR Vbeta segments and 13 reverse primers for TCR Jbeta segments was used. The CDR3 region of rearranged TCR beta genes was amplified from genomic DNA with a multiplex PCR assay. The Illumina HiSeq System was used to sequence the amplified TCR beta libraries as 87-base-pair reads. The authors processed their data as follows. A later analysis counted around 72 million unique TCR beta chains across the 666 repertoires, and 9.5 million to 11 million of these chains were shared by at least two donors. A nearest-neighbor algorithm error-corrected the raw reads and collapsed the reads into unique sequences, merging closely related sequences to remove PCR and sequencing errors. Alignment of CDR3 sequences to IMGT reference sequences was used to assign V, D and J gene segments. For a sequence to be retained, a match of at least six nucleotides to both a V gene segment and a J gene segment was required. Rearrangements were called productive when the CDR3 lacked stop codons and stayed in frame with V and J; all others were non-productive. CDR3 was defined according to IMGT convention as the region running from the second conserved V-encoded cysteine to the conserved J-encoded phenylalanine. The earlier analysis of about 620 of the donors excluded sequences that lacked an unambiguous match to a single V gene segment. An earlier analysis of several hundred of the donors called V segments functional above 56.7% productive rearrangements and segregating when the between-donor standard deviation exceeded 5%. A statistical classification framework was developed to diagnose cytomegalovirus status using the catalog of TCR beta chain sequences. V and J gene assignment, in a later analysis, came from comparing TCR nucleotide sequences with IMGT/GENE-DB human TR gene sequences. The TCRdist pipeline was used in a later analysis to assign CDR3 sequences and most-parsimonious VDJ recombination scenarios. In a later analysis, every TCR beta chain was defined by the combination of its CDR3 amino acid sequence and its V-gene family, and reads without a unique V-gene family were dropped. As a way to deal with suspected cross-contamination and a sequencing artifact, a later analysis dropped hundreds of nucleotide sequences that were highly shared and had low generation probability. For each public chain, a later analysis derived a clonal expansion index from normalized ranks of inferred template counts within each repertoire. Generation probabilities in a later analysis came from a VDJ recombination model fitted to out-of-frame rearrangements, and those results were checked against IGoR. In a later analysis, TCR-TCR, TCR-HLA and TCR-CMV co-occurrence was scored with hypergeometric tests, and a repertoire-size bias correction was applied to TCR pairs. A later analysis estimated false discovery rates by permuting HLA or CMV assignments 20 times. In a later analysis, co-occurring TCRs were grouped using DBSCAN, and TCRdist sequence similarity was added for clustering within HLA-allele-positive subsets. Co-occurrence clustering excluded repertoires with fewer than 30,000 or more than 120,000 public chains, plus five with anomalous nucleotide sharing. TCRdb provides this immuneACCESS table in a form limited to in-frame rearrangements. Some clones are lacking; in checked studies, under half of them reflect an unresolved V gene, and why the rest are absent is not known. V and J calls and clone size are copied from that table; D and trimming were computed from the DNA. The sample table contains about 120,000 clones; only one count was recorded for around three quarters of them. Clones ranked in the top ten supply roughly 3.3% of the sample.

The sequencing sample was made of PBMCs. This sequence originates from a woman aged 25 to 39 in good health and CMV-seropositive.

Read as DNA, the sequence is TGCGCCAGCAGCTTACTAGCGGGGGGTGAGGTGCCAGATACGCAGTATTTT. Translated, it gives CASSLLAGGEVPDTQYF. The sequence joins TRBV5-1 to TRBJ2-3; TRBD2 aligns with 12 central bases. CDR1 and CDR2 were assigned from the germline V gene as SGHRS and YFSETQ. Counted from cysteine to phenylalanine, this CDR3 has 17 amino acids. Only the CDR3 region is kept as DNA, spanning 51 bases read in frame from base 1. Unmatched junction bases come to 8, with V trimmed by 2 bases and J by 4 bases.